This TCR beta chain derives from a study of blood T cell repertoires in COVID-19. Study background: Collection of acute and convalescent COVID-19 samples took place in the United States, Italy and Spain. PBMCs, B-cell-depleted T cells, or T cells were the source of the cDNA or gDNA that made up the material.

Original analysis: Reference gene primer amplification gave estimated nucleated cell counts. TCRdb keeps only in-frame clones here, not all; method: immunoSEQ multiplex PCR. That table gives V, J and clone size, and the DNA gave D and trimming. This sample has 18,000 or so clones, with over 85% found just once. Germline CDR1 reads KGHSH; CDR2 reads LQKENI. Trimming pared 3 bases from V and 10 bases from J, leaving 18 bases between. The CDR3 runs 14 residues. Source material: peripheral blood. The rearrangement links TRBV18 to TRBJ1-1, with D possibly matching TRBD1 (5 bases). The sequence came from a woman between 50 and 59 years old with active COVID-19. CDR3 sequence (DNA): TGTGCCAGCTCACCTTCCGCGCTAGGGGAGGGAGCTTTCTTT. Protein product: CASSPSALGEGAFF.